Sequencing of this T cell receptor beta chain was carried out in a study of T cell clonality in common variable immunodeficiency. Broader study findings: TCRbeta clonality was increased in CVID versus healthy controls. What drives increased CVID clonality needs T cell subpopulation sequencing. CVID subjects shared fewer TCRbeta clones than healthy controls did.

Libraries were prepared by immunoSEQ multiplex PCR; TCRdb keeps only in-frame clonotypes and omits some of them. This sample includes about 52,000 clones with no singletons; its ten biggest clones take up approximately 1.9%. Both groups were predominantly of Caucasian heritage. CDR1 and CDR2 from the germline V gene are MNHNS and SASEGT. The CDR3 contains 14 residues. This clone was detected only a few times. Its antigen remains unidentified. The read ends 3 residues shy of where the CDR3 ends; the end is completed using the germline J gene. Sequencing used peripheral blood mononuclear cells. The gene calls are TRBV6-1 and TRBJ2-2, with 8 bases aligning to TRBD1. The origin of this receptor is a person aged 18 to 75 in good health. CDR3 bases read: TGTGCCAGCAGTGATGGACAGGGCGACTCACCG. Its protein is CASSDGQGDSP. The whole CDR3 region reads CASSDGQGDSPLFF.